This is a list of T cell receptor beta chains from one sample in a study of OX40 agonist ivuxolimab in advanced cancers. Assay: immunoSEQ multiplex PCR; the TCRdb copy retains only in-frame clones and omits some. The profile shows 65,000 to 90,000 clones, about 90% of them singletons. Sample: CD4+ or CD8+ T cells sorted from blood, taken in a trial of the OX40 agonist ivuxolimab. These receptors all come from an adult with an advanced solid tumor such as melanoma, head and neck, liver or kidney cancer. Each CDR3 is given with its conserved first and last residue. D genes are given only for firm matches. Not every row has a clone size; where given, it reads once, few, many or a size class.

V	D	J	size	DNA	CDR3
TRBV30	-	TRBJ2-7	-	TGTGCCTGGAGAACAACCTACGAGCAGTACTTC	CAWRTTYEQYF
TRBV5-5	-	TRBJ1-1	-	TGTGCCAGCAGCTTATGGGGAATGAACACTGAAGCTTTCTTT	CASSLWGMNTEAFF
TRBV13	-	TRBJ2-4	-	TGTGCCAGCAGTTCCCAGAACATTCAGTACTTC	CASSSQNIQYF
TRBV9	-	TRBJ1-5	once	TGTGCCAGCAGCCCCGAAGGTACGAGCAATCAGCCCCAGCATTTT	CASSPEGTSNQPQHF
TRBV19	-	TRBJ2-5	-	TGTGCCAGTAGTATCCCCAGGCGGGGCACCCAAGAGACCCAGTACTTC	CASSIPRRGTQETQYF
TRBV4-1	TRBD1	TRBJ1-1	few	TGCGCCAGCGGGGACAGGGGTATCACTGAAGCTTTCTTT	CASGDRGITEAFF
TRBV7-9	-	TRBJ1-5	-	TGTGCCAGCAGCTTAGGAGTTCAGCCCCAGCATTTT	CASSLGVQPQHF
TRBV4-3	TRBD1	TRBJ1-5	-	TGCGCCAGCAGCCCGGACAGGGAGTCTCAGCCCCAGCATTTT	CASSPDRESQPQHF
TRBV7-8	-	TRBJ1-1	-	TGTGCCAGCAGCTTGGGGGACGGGACTGAAGCTTTCTTT	CASSLGDGTEAFF
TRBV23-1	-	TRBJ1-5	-	TGCGCCAGCAGTCATCATCACAATCAGCCCCAGCATTTT	CASSHHHNQPQHF
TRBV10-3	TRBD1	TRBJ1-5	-	TGTGCCATCAGTGAGTCGGGACAGGGAGGCGTTCAGCCCCAGCATTTT	CAISESGQGGVQPQHF
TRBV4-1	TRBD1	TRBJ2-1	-	TGCGCCAGCAGCCAGGGGGCCGGGGCCTCACAGGGGGCGCTTCGTAATGAGCAGTTCTTC	CASSQGAGASQGALRNEQFF
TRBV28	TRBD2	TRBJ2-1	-	TGTGCCGGGGGATCCTGGACTAGCGGGAGCAATGAGCAGTTCTTC	CAGGSWTSGSNEQFF
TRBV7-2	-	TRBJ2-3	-	TGTGCCAGCAGCAATAACCCCACAGATACGCAGTATTTT	CASSNNPTDTQYF
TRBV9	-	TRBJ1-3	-	TGTGCCAGCAGCGTAGTGGGTTCTGGAAACACCATATATTTT	CASSVVGSGNTIYF
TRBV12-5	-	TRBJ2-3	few	TGTGCTAGTGGTTTGGGATCGGGACTCCCAGATACGCAGTATTTT	CASGLGSGLPDTQYF
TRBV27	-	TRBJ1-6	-	TGTGCCAGCAGTTCCTGGGGTTCACCCCTCCACTTT	CASSSWGSPLHF
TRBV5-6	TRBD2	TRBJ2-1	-	TGCGCCAGCAGCGCCGGACTAGCGGGGACCCTTTACAATGAGCAGTTCTTC	CASSAGLAGTLYNEQFF
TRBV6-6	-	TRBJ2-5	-	TGTGCCAGCAGTTATTGGGCAGAGACCCAGTACTTC	CASSYWAETQYF
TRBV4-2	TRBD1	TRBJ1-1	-	TGTGCCAGCAGCCGGACAGGGGATATGAACACTGAAGCTTTCTTT	CASSRTGDMNTEAFF
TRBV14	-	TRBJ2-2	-	TGTGCCAGCAGCCAGTTTTCCGGGGAGCTGTTTTTT	CASSQFSGELFF
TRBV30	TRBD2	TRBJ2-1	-	TGTGCCAGGTCCTCTTGGCTAGCGGGAAGCTACAATGAGCAGTTCTTC	CARSSWLAGSYNEQFF
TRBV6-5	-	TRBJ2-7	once	TGTGCCAGCAGTTACTCGCGCCGACAGGCCACCTACGAGCAGTACTTC	CASSYSRRQATYEQYF
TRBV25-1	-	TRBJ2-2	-	TGTGCCAGCTGGGGGTATACAGCGAACACCGGGGAGCTGTTTTTT	CASWGYTANTGELFF
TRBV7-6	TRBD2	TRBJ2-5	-	TGTGCCAGCAGCATTAAATGGACTAGTATCCAAGAGACCCAGTACTTC	CASSIKWTSIQETQYF
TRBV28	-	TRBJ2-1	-	TGTGCCAGCAGTTTATTCTTTGGGAGCTCCTACAATGAGCAGTTCTTC	CASSLFFGSSYNEQFF
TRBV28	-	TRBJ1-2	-	TGTGCCAGCAGTTTACGCGGGGCCAAGGGCTACACCTTC	CASSLRGAKGYTF
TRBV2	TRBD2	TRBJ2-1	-	TGTGCCTTGCCTAGCGGGAGATACAATGAGCAGTTCTTC	CALPSGRYNEQFF
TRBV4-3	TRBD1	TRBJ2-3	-	TGCGCCAGCAGCGAAGAATTCAGGGGGTCCGCAGATACGCAGTATTTT	CASSEEFRGSADTQYF
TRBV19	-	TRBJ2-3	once	TGTGCCAGTAGTATACTGGCTCGGGATACGCAGTATTTT	CASSILARDTQYF
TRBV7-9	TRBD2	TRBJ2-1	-	TGTGCCAGCAGCCAAGGGACTAGCGGGGGGGTAGATGAGCAGTTCTTC	CASSQGTSGGVDEQFF
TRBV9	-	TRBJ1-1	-	TGTGCCAGCAGCGAGGACGGAGGGACTGAAGCTTTCTTT	CASSEDGGTEAFF
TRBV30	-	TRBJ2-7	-	TGTGCCTGGAGTGTGGCCGATCCATACGAGCAGTACTTC	CAWSVADPYEQYF
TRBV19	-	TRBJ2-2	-	TGTGCCAGTAGTATAAGTATCGGGAGGAACACCGGGGAGCTGTTTTTT	CASSISIGRNTGELFF
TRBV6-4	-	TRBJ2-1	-	TGTGCCAGCGGGGTCTACGGGAGCTCCTACAATGAGCAGTTCTTC	CASGVYGSSYNEQFF
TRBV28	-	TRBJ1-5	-	TGTGCCAGCAGTTATGGGGAGTGGCAGCCCCAGCATTTT	CASSYGEWQPQHF
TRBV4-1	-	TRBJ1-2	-	TGCGCCAGCAGCCAAGATCCTTCGGAAACGGGGGCAAACTATGGCTACACCTTC	CASSQDPSETGANYGYTF
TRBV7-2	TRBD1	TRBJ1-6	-	TGTGCCAGCAGCTTATGGGGGTCAAGGACAGGGGATTTTTCACCCCTCCACTTT	CASSLWGSRTGDFSPLHF